This entry describes one TCR beta chain. The data derive from a study of post-analysis software for immune sequencing data. Researchers reported that TCR beta cDNA libraries carried unique molecular identifiers. TCRdb ran MiXCR on the PCR reads and lists one entry per CDR3 protein. This sample has over 700,000 distinct CDR3 sequences, with about 32% found just once. The TCR comes from a girl aged 5 to 17 with multiple sclerosis. The sample taken for sequencing was blood.

The CDR3 nucleotides are TGCAGTGCTAGAGATGCCCCCCCTAAGGGGACGTACTATGGCTACACCTTC. Encoded protein: CSARDAPPKGTYYGYTF. This chain joins TRBV20-1 and TRBJ1-2, with D possibly matching TRBD1 (5 bases). V was cut by 0 bases and J by 3 bases, with 20 bases left in between. Germline loops: CDR1 DFQATT, CDR2 SNEGSKA (reference sequence). The CDR3 contains 17 residues.